The 22 T cell receptor beta chains below were found in one sample sequenced in a study of vaccination and CD4 T cells after COVID-19. CD4+ T cells that had been cultured provided DNA sequenced with the Oncomine TCR Beta short-read assay. In TCRdb, the PCR reads were re-called with MiXCR into one record per CDR3 protein. The sample contains about 18,000 distinct CDR3 sequences, 50% of which appear only once. Treatment of the sample: roughly ten-day PBMC culture with coronavirus spike peptide pools or control peptides (ViraFEST assay). What these receptors recognize is not known. The sequencing input was CD4+ T cells from blood, cultured in vitro. These receptors came from a human donor who had recovered from COVID-19.

The chain combines TRBV9 with TRBJ2-1; D is uncertain. Trimming took off 1 base at V and 4 bases at J, with 6 bases between the two ends. The CDR3 is 13 amino acids. The germline V gene has CDR1 SGDLS and CDR2 YYNGEE. CDR3 DNA: TGTGCCAGCAGCGTACAGATTTACAATGAGCAGTTCTTC. Protein product: CASSVQIYNEQFF.

This clonotype turned up a few times. The chain uses TRBV6-5 and TRBJ1-5; D gene ambiguous. CDR1 and CDR2 from the germline V gene are MNHEY and SVGAGI. V was shortened by 0 bases and J by 5 bases, with 11 bases between the two germline ends. The CDR3 is 15 residues long. The DNA of the CDR3 is TGTGCCAGCAGTTACTCGAGTTCCGCCGATCAGCCCCAGCATTTT. It is translated as CASSYSSSADQPQHF.

This rearrangement joins TRBV6-1 to TRBJ2-5; 12 bases match TRBD1. The germline gives CDR1 MNHNS, CDR2 SASEGT. V was pared by 6 bases and J by 5 bases, with 7 bases of the junction left unmatched. The CDR3 has 15 residues. The CDR3, as DNA: TGTGCCAGCAGCCGGGGACAGGGGGCATTCGAGACCCAGTACTTC. Translating it yields CASSRGQGAFETQYF.

V and J are TRBV11-2 and TRBJ2-5; a weak D match, TRBD2 (7 bases). The CDR3 is 15 residues long. Trimming stripped 5 bases from V and 7 bases from J, with 20 bases between. The germline CDR1 and CDR2 sequences are SGHAT and FQNNGV. CDR3 sequence reads: CASSPEVGGAGTQYF. In DNA, the CDR3 is TGTGCCAGCAGCCCCGAGGTGGGGGGGGCGGGGACCCAGTACTTC.

The chain is built from TRBV6-1 and TRBJ2-3; D unclear. Germline lookup yields CDR1 MNHNS and CDR2 SASEGT. There are 13 residues in the CDR3. Trimming left V 7 bases short and J 0 bases short, with 8 bases between. The CDR3 region has the DNA TGTGCCAGCACCACGTCTAGCACAGATACGCAGTATTTT. It is translated as CASTTSSTDTQYF.

This clonotype came up a few times. This rearrangement joins TRBV4-2 to TRBJ1-5; D unresolved. The V and J ends lost 4 bases and 3 bases respectively, with 7 bases between them. CDR1 LGHNA and CDR2 YNFKEQ come from the germline V gene. The CDR3 is 13 residues long. The DNA of the CDR3 is TGTGCCAGCAGCCCGAGGAACAATCAGCCCCAGCATTTT. It is translated as CASSPRNNQPQHF.

The chain joins TRBV7-2 to TRBJ2-3, with D possibly being TRBD2 (6 bases). CDR3 length: 15 amino acids. Trimming shortened V by 7 bases and J by 5 bases, and 19 bases separated the two germline ends. Germline values: CDR1 SGHTA, CDR2 FQGNSA. CDR3 in DNA: TGTGCCAGCACCACCGCTCCGGGAGCGGGAGATACGCAGTATTTT. Amino acids: CASTTAPGAGDTQYF.

The chain recombines TRBV7-9 with TRBJ1-1; 8 nucleotides align to TRBD1. Trimming at V came to 5 bases and at J to 3 bases, leaving 8 bases not matched to a gene. This CDR3 has 15 residues. CDR1 SEHNR and CDR2 FQNEAQ come from the germline V gene (reference sequence). CDR3 DNA: TGTGCCAGCAGCCAAAGGACAGGGCGGGACACTGAAGCTTTCTTT. Protein product: CASSQRTGRDTEAFF.

The rearrangement links TRBV20-1 to TRBJ1-6; tentative D call: TRBD1 (6 bases). The V and J ends lost 6 bases and 7 bases respectively, with 10 bases between them. Germline assignment: CDR1 DFQATT and CDR2 SNEGSKA (reference sequence). This CDR3 is built from 12 residues. The chain's CDR3 is CSARGGNSPLHF. DNA for the CDR3: TGCAGTGCCCGAGGGGGGAATTCACCCCTCCACTTT.

The V gene is TRBV7-9, the J gene TRBJ2-1; 7 bases match TRBD2. J gave up 4 bases and V 6 bases, and 15 bases lay outside the gene matches. In germline, CDR1 is SEHNR, CDR2 FQNEAQ (reference sequence). The CDR3 runs to 17 residues. The CDR3 coding sequence is TGTGCCAGCAGTACCTTCACTTTCCGACTAGCATACAATGAGCAGTTCTTC. This sequence encodes CASSTFTFRLAYNEQFF.

This chain connects TRBV6-5 to TRBJ2-5, with D possibly being TRBD1 (5 bases). This CDR3 contains 14 residues. The germline CDR1 and CDR2 sequences are MNHEY and SVGAGI. The germline V and J ends were trimmed by 2 bases and 1 base, with 8 bases remaining between them. CDR3 in amino acids: CASSYPGIQETQYF. The CDR3 bases are TGTGCCAGCAGTTACCCAGGGATCCAAGAGACCCAGTACTTC.

The rearrangement links TRBV7-2 to TRBJ2-3; D might be TRBD1 or TRBD2, each matching 5 bases. Germline CDR1 and CDR2: SGHTA and FQGNSA. The CDR3 covers 15 residues. V lost 5 bases to trimming and J lost 3 bases, with 15 bases between them. CDR3 residues: CASSPQGVGTDTQYF. CDR3 in DNA: TGTGCCAGCAGCCCGCAGGGAGTCGGGACAGATACGCAGTATTTT.

V and J are TRBV6-5 and TRBJ2-7, with 7 bases lining up with TRBD1. V shed 2 bases and J 1 base; nucleotides not matched to a gene: 8. CDR1 and CDR2 from the germline V gene are MNHEY and SVGAGI. The CDR3 is 16 residues long. CDR3 region: CASSYRRQGKSYEQYF. The CDR3 nucleotides are TGTGCCAGCAGTTACAGAAGACAGGGCAAGTCCTACGAGCAGTACTTC.

This chain links TRBV30 with TRBJ2-7, with D tentatively TRBD2 (5 bases). This CDR3 region has 15 residues. Trimming removed 1 base from V and 2 bases from J, with 15 bases in between. In germline, CDR1 is GTSNPN, CDR2 SVGIG (reference sequence). CDR3 coding DNA: TGTGCCTGGAGTGGGCTGGCGGATAGCGCCTACGAGCAGTACTTC. This sequence encodes CAWSGLADSAYEQYF.

This sequence joins TRBV7-2 and TRBJ2-1; D ambiguous. With 2 bases removed from V and 5 bases from J, the gap between germline ends came to 13 bases. The CDR3 runs to 15 residues. Germline V gene data show CDR1 as SGHTA and CDR2 as FQGNSA. CDR3 nucleotides: TGTGCCAGCAGCTTAATGTCCGGATGGGACAATGAGCAGTTCTTC. Encoded protein: CASSLMSGWDNEQFF.

The chain is built from TRBV9 and TRBJ1-2; D is undetermined. CDR3 length: 13 amino acids. The germline V gene encodes CDR1 SGDLS and CDR2 YYNGEE. The V gene lost 2 bases and the J gene lost 8 bases, with 13 bases spanning the gap. The CDR3 is CASSVDGIGGYTF. CDR3 bases: TGTGCCAGCAGCGTCGACGGGATTGGAGGCTACACCTTC.

This clonotype was detected only a few times. The rearrangement links TRBV7-8 to TRBJ1-6; no definite D call. Trimming took 5 bases from V and 7 from J, leaving 6 bases between them. Germline CDR1 is SGHVS and CDR2 is FQNEAQ. The CDR3 extends over 12 amino acids. CDR3 residues: CASSPPNSPLHF. The DNA for the CDR3 is TGTGCCAGCAGCCCTCCCAATTCACCCCTCCACTTT. The whole variable domain, filled in from reference TRBV7-8 and TRBJ1-6, reads GAGVSQSPRYKVAKRGQDVALRCDPISGHVSLFWYQQALGQGPEFLTYFQNEAQLDKSGLPSDRFFAERPEGSVSTLKIQRTQQEDSAVYLCASSPPNSPLHFGNGTRLTVT.

There are a few counts of this clonotype. The chain joins TRBV30 to TRBJ2-7, with D perhaps TRBD1 or TRBD2 (5 bases each). Germline-derived CDR1 and CDR2 are GTSNPN and SVGIG (reference sequence). The V gene lost 4 bases and the J gene lost 0 bases, with 13 bases spanning the gap. The CDR3 covers 14 residues. The CDR3 is CAWNRRGTSYEQYF. The CDR3 DNA sequence: TGTGCCTGGAACCGCCGTGGGACCTCCTACGAGCAGTACTTC. The full variable domain, its missing parts supplied by reference TRBV30 and TRBJ2-7, is SQTIHQWPATLVQPVGSPLSLECTVEGTSNPNLYWYRQAAGRGLQLLFYSVGIGQISSEVPQNLSASRPQDRQFILSSKKLLLSDSGFYLCAWNRRGTSYEQYFGPGTRLTVT.

In this sample, this clonotype turned up a few times. V usage is TRBV6-1 and J usage is TRBJ2-7; D ambiguous. Germline CDR1 and CDR2: MNHNS and SASEGT. The V end lost 6 bases, the J end lost 2 bases, and 14 bases lay between the germline ends. The CDR3 runs to 14 residues. CDR3 sequence reads: CASRTLGDPYEQYF. Written as DNA, the CDR3 is TGTGCCAGCAGGACCCTGGGCGACCCCTACGAGCAGTACTTC.

This clonotype was detected only a few times. The J gene is TRBJ1-3, the V gene TRBV5-1; TRBD1 might be the D (5 bases). Germline V gives CDR1 SGHRS, CDR2 YFSETQ. The CDR3 loop spans 12 amino acids. Trimming stripped 6 bases from V and 8 bases from J, with 12 bases between. The CDR3 protein is CASTLRGDTIYF. In nucleotides, the CDR3 is TGCGCCAGCACCCTCCGAGGGGACACCATATATTTT.

The rearrangement links TRBV7-2 to TRBJ2-7, with 8 bases fitting TRBD1. Germline trimming cut 5 bases from V and 3 bases from J; bases unmatched to any gene: 12. The germline CDR1 and CDR2 sequences are SGHTA and FQGNSA. The CDR3 has 16 amino acids. The CDR3 DNA sequence: TGTGCCAGCAGCATCCAATCGACAGGGGCTCTCTACGAGCAGTACTTC. Its translation is CASSIQSTGALYEQYF.

The table lists this clonotype with a few counts. The chain carries TRBV20-1 and TRBJ2-5; 14 nucleotides align to TRBD2. The V gene's germline CDR1 is DFQATT and CDR2 SNEGSKA (reference sequence). After removal of 4 bases from V and 2 bases from J, the junction contained 9 bases not matched to a gene. CDR3 size: 17 residues. Written as DNA, the CDR3 is TGCAGTGCTAAGGGAGGGACTAGCGGGGGATTTCAAGAGACCCAGTACTTC. Its protein is CSAKGGTSGGFQETQYF.